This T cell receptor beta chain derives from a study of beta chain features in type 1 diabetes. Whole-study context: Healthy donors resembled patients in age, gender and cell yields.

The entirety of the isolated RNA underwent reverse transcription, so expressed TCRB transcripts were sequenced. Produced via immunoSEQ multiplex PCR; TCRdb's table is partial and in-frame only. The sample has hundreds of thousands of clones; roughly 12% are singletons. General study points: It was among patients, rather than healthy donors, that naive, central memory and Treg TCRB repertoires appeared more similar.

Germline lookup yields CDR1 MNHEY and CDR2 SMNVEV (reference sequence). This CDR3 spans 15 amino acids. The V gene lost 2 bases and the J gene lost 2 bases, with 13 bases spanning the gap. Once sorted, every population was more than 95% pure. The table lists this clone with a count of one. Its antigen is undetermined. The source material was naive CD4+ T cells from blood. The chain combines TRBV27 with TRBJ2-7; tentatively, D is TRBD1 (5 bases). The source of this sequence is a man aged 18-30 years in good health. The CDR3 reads CASSLGTRVTYEQYF. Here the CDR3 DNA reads TGTGCCAGCAGTTTAGGAACCAGGGTTACCTACGAGCAGTACTTC.